The rows below give T cell receptor beta chains drawn from one sample of a study of blood T cell repertoires in COVID-19. The method was immunoSEQ multiplex PCR; TCRdb's version includes in-frame clones alone and lacks a portion of them. The sample carries around 140,000 clones, 84% recorded once. Sequenced input: peripheral blood. Receptors originate from a man aged 55 to 70 with acute or convalescent COVID-19. Both conserved end residues are part of each CDR3. The order of the fields is V gene, clone size, J gene, D gene, CDR3 DNA, CDR3 protein. The D gene is left open where the match is weak. Size is stated for part of the rows, as once, few or many counts, or as a class when the clone is expanded.

v_gene: TRBV29-1; abundance: -; j_gene: TRBJ2-3; d_gene: -; CDR3nt: TGCAGCGTTGTTCGGGTTCTAAGCACAGATACGCAGTATTTT; CDR3aa: CSVVRVLSTDTQYF
v_gene: TRBV21-1; abundance: -; j_gene: TRBJ2-3; d_gene: -; CDR3nt: TGTGCCAGCAGCAAAAAAGGGGGGACAGGGGACACAGATACGCAGTATTTT; CDR3aa: CASSKKGGTGDTDTQYF
v_gene: TRBV12-3/TRBV12-4; abundance: -; j_gene: TRBJ1-5; d_gene: TRBD1; CDR3nt: TGTGCCAGCAGTTTGACAGGGGGTCAGCCCCAGCATTTT; CDR3aa: CASSLTGGQPQHF
v_gene: TRBV6-5; abundance: -; j_gene: TRBJ2-3; d_gene: TRBD1; CDR3nt: TGTGCCAGCAGGAGACAGGGGTCAGGGACAGATACGCAGTATTTT; CDR3aa: CASRRQGSGTDTQYF
v_gene: TRBV4-2; abundance: -; j_gene: TRBJ1-6; d_gene: -; CDR3nt: TGTGCCAGCAGCCAAGACAGGGCCAGCCAGCCGACCCACTTT; CDR3aa: CASSQDRASQPTHF
v_gene: TRBV30; abundance: once; j_gene: TRBJ2-2; d_gene: TRBD1; CDR3nt: TGTGCCTGTGAACAGGGGGCTTGGAACACCGGGGAGCTGTTTTTT; CDR3aa: CACEQGAWNTGELFF
v_gene: TRBV19; abundance: -; j_gene: TRBJ2-7; d_gene: -; CDR3nt: TGTGCCAGTAGGACCGGGGGAAGCGACGAGCAGTACTTC; CDR3aa: CASRTGGSDEQYF
v_gene: TRBV11-2; abundance: -; j_gene: TRBJ2-7; d_gene: TRBD2; CDR3nt: TGTGCCAGCAGAGCCCCGGGACTACCGTCCTACGAGCAGTACTTC; CDR3aa: CASRAPGLPSYEQYF
v_gene: TRBV6-5; abundance: -; j_gene: TRBJ2-7; d_gene: -; CDR3nt: TGTGCCAGCACCGAAGGGGGGGGAGGGGTCTACGAGCAGTACTTC; CDR3aa: CASTEGGGGVYEQYF
v_gene: TRBV6-1; abundance: -; j_gene: TRBJ2-3; d_gene: TRBD2; CDR3nt: TGTGCCAGCAGTGAAGGGACTAGCCCGAGCACAGATACGCAGTATTTT; CDR3aa: CASSEGTSPSTDTQYF
v_gene: TRBV11-2; abundance: -; j_gene: TRBJ2-3; d_gene: TRBD2; CDR3nt: TGTGCCAGCAGTTGGACTAGCGGGGTAGGGACAGATACGCAGTATTTT; CDR3aa: CASSWTSGVGTDTQYF
v_gene: TRBV2; abundance: -; j_gene: TRBJ2-5; d_gene: -; CDR3nt: TGTGCCAGCAGTGAAGGCAGGGCCCCAGGGGAGACCCAGTACTTC; CDR3aa: CASSEGRAPGETQYF
v_gene: TRBV11-2; abundance: -; j_gene: TRBJ2-1; d_gene: -; CDR3nt: TGTGCCAGCAGCTTAGGGAGCCTGACCTCCTACAATGAGCAGTTCTTC; CDR3aa: CASSLGSLTSYNEQFF
v_gene: TRBV5-1; abundance: -; j_gene: TRBJ2-5; d_gene: TRBD2; CDR3nt: TGCGCCAGCAGGCTCCGAGGGGTTGCGGGGGGGAGTCAAGAGACCCAGTACTTC; CDR3aa: CASRLRGVAGGSQETQYF
v_gene: TRBV9; abundance: -; j_gene: TRBJ2-3; d_gene: TRBD2; CDR3nt: TGTGCCAGCAGCGACCGGGGGGGCCCGACAGATACGCAGTATTTT; CDR3aa: CASSDRGGPTDTQYF
v_gene: TRBV28; abundance: -; j_gene: TRBJ1-2; d_gene: -; CDR3nt: TGTGCCAGCAGCCGTCCCGGTCGGGGCTACACCTTC; CDR3aa: CASSRPGRGYTF
v_gene: TRBV5-4; abundance: -; j_gene: TRBJ1-2; d_gene: -; CDR3nt: TGTGCCAGCAGCTTGGGACATTCCCAGCCTGGCTATGGCTACACCTTC; CDR3aa: CASSLGHSQPGYGYTF
v_gene: TRBV28; abundance: -; j_gene: TRBJ2-4; d_gene: -; CDR3nt: TGTGCCAGCAGTACCCCAGGGGAGGCCAAAAACATTCAGTACTTC; CDR3aa: CASSTPGEAKNIQYF
v_gene: TRBV5-6; abundance: -; j_gene: TRBJ1-4; d_gene: TRBD1; CDR3nt: TGTGCCAGCAGCTTTAACAGGGGGCTTGAAAAACTGTTTTTT; CDR3aa: CASSFNRGLEKLFF
v_gene: TRBV3-1/TRBV3-2; abundance: -; j_gene: TRBJ1-5; d_gene: -; CDR3nt: TGTGCCAGCAGCCGGGGCAGGGAACAGCCCCAGCATTTT; CDR3aa: CASSRGREQPQHF
v_gene: TRBV9; abundance: once; j_gene: TRBJ1-1; d_gene: -; CDR3nt: TGTGCCAGCAGCGAACAGCCGAACACTGAAGCTTTCTTT; CDR3aa: CASSEQPNTEAFF
v_gene: TRBV2; abundance: -; j_gene: TRBJ2-6; d_gene: -; CDR3nt: TGTGCCAGCAGTGAACTAGGTCAGGGGGGATTCGGGGCCAACGTCCTGACTTTC; CDR3aa: CASSELGQGGFGANVLTF